Presented here are 21 T cell receptor beta chains from one specimen sequenced in a study of graft-versus-host responses after intestinal transplantation. The data were produced by immunoSEQ multiplex PCR, yet TCRdb's version contains in-frame clones alone and is incomplete. Of about 77,000 clones in the sample, roughly 90% were seen once. The sample was PBMCs, taken 98 days after intestinal transplantation. Source of these receptors: a human patient who received an intestinal transplant, so some T cells may come from the graft donor.

The V call is TRBV29-1, the J call TRBJ2-7, with 13 bases that match TRBD2. Germline CDR1 SQVTM, CDR2 ANQGSEA. Trimming cost V 7 bases and J 3 bases; bases outside gene matches: 0. The CDR3 covers 12 residues. The CDR3 is CSGTSGSYEQYF. CDR3 DNA sequence: TGCAGCGGGACTAGCGGGAGCTACGAGCAGTACTTC.

V usage is TRBV5-1 and J usage is TRBJ1-4; the match to TRBD1 covers 7 bases. The CDR3 sequence is 15 residues long. V trimming: 0 bases; J trimming: 10 bases; junction bases outside the gene matches: 9. Germline CDR1 reads SGHRS; CDR2 reads YFSETQ. CDR3 coding DNA: TGCGCCAGCAGCTTGGAAGGTGACAGGGATGGAAAACTGTTTTTT. Translated, it gives CASSLEGDRDGKLFF.

The chain employs TRBV5-1 and TRBJ2-5; the match to TRBD2 covers 10 bases. Germline V gene data show CDR1 as SGHRS and CDR2 as YFSETQ. The V gene end was trimmed by 4 bases and the J gene end by 5 bases; junction bases not matched to a gene: 8. This CDR3 comprises 15 residues. CDR3 sequence: CASSILAGDGETQYF. In nucleotides, the CDR3 is TGCGCCAGCAGCATTCTAGCGGGGGACGGGGAGACCCAGTACTTC.

This sequence joins TRBV9 and TRBJ1-1; 12 bases line up with TRBD1. The CDR3 runs 15 residues. The V gene's germline CDR1 is SGDLS and CDR2 YYNGEE. After removal of 2 bases from V and 5 bases from J, the junction contained 4 bases not matched to a gene. In DNA, the CDR3 is TGTGCCAGCAGCGTTGGGACAGGGGGCAGGACTGAAGCTTTCTTT. It is translated as CASSVGTGGRTEAFF. Drawing the rest from reference TRBV9 and TRBJ1-1, the complete variable domain is DSGVTQTPKHLITATGQRVTLRCSPRSGDLSVYWYQQSLDQGLQFLIQYYNGEERAKGNILERFSAQQFPDLHSELNLSSLELGDSALYFCASSVGTGGRTEAFFGQGTRLTVV.

The chain has TRBV28 and TRBJ1-2; TRBD1 is a possible D gene (6 bases). The CDR3 loop spans 13 amino acids. V lost 6 bases, J lost 4 bases, and 12 bases lay in between. In germline, CDR1 is MDHEN, CDR2 SYDVKM. DNA for the CDR3: TGTGCCAGCAGCCCGACAGGATTCTATGGCTACACCTTC. Its translation: CASSPTGFYGYTF.

The chain combines TRBV7-9 with TRBJ1-4, with 7 nucleotides matching TRBD1. There are 14 residues in the CDR3. Looked up from germline, CDR1 is SEHNR and CDR2 is FQNEAQ (reference sequence). V dropped 5 bases and J dropped 4; count of bases not matched to a gene: 4. The CDR3 sequence: CASSPQGGNEKLFF. The DNA of the CDR3 is TGTGCCAGCAGCCCGCAGGGGGGTAATGAAAAACTGTTTTTT.

On this clone: The junction differs from germline at one of its ends, possibly a read error. CDR3 protein: CASSLTAGTGANGQFF. DNA for the CDR3: TGTGCCAGCAGCTTAACTGCCGGGACTGGGGCCAATGGGCAGTTCTTC. The chain carries TRBV7-3 and TRBJ2-1; D perhaps matches TRBD2 (6 bases). This CDR3 has 16 amino acids. The germline gives CDR1 SGHTA, CDR2 FQGTGA.

CDR3 residues: CASSPGGSGIFNEQFF. In DNA, the CDR3 is TGTGCCAGCAGTCCCGGGGGTAGCGGGATCTTCAATGAGCAGTTCTTC. V gene TRBV28 combines with J gene TRBJ2-1, with 8 bases aligning to TRBD2. Per germline, CDR1 MDHEN and CDR2 SYDVKM. The CDR3 has 16 amino acids. V dropped 5 bases and J dropped 6; count of bases not matched to a gene: 12.

V gene TRBV19 combines with J gene TRBJ1-2; unclear D gene. Trimming shortened V by 3 bases and J by 8 bases, and 16 bases separated the two germline ends. CDR1 LNHDA and CDR2 SQIVND come from the germline V gene (reference sequence). The CDR3 loop spans 14 amino acids. The CDR3 loop reads CASSMFWKSEGYTF. The CDR3 DNA reads as TGTGCCAGTAGTATGTTTTGGAAGTCGGAGGGCTACACCTTC. Looking up the rest from reference TRBV19 and TRBJ1-2 gives the full variable domain: DGGITQSPKYLFRKEGQNVTLSCEQNLNHDAMYWYRQDPGQGLRLIYYSQIVNDFQKGDIAEGYSVSREKKESFPLTVTSAQKNPTAFYLCASSMFWKSEGYTFGSGTRLTVV.

The chain uses TRBV4-1 and TRBJ2-3, with TRBD2 matching 10 bases. There are 16 residues in the CDR3. Germline V gene sequence: CDR1 MGHRA, CDR2 YSYEKL. V dropped 0 bases and J dropped 4; count of bases not matched to a gene: 4. The CDR3: CASSQEGLAGADTQYF. As DNA, the CDR3 is TGCGCCAGCAGCCAAGAAGGGCTAGCGGGAGCAGATACGCAGTATTTT.

The genes are TRBV6-4 and TRBJ2-3; 10 bases agree with TRBD2. CDR1 is MRHNA, CDR2 SNTAGT, per germline. This CDR3 region has 14 residues. J lost 4 bases, V lost 6 bases, and 4 bases had no gene match. DNA of the CDR3: TGTGCCAGCAGGAACAGCGGGGGGGCAGATACGCAGTATTTT. Amino acids: CASRNSGGADTQYF.

The chain is built from TRBV29-1 and TRBJ2-2, with D possibly called TRBD1 or TRBD2 (5 bases each). Germline CDR1 SQVTM, CDR2 ANQGSEA. With 4 bases removed from V and 4 bases from J, the gap between germline ends came to 7 bases. CDR3 length: 12 residues. The CDR3 DNA is TGCAGCGTTGTAGGGACCACCGGGGAGCTGTTTTTT. It encodes CSVVGTTGELFF.

V gene TRBV4-2 combines with J gene TRBJ1-1; D may be TRBD1 (6 bases). Trimming stripped 2 bases from V and 2 bases from J, with 12 bases between. This CDR3 contains 15 residues. Germline V CDR1 and CDR2: LGHNA, YNFKEQ. The CDR3: CASSQWGGRNTEAFF. In DNA form, the CDR3 reads TGTGCCAGCAGCCAATGGGGGGGGCGTAACACTGAAGCTTTCTTT.

CDR3 region: CAISESRGRETQYF. Written as DNA, the CDR3 is TGTGCCATCAGTGAGTCCAGGGGGCGAGAGACCCAGTACTTC. V gene TRBV10-3 combines with J gene TRBJ2-5, with 8 bases lining up with TRBD1. The CDR3 covers 14 residues. Germline V gives CDR1 ENHRY, CDR2 SYGVKD. Germline trimming cut 0 bases from V and 4 bases from J; bases unmatched to any gene: 1.

This clone was seen only a few times. The chain carries TRBV5-1 and TRBJ1-4; D uncertain. The CDR3 totals 14 residues. CDR1 and CDR2 from the germline V gene are SGHRS and YFSETQ. V lost 5 bases and J lost 6, with 14 bases in between. The CDR3 coding sequence is TGCGCCAGCAGAACGGAGCTGGTAGATGAAAAACTGTTTTTT. This codes for CASRTELVDEKLFF.

In this sample, this clone turned up once. V and J are TRBV11-2 and TRBJ1-1; D not resolved. The CDR3 totals 13 residues. The V end was cut by 3 bases, the J end by 1 base, with 6 bases between. Germline CDR1 SGHAT, CDR2 FQNNGV. This CDR3 reads CASSFKANTEAFF. Written as DNA, the CDR3 is TGTGCCAGCAGCTTCAAGGCGAACACTGAAGCTTTCTTT.

Points on this clone: This CDR3 is also generated by other DNA sequences in the sample. The V call is TRBV4-1, the J call TRBJ2-7; D is ambiguous. The germline V and J ends were trimmed by 0 bases and 0 bases, with 3 bases remaining between them. This CDR3 spans 13 amino acids. Germline V lookup: CDR1 MGHRA, CDR2 YSYEKL. The CDR3 spells CASSQDSSYEQYF. The CDR3 bases are TGCGCCAGCAGCCAAGACAGCTCCTACGAGCAGTACTTC.

V usage is TRBV27 and J usage is TRBJ2-2, with TRBD2 as a possible D gene (5 bases). Trimming left V 3 bases short and J 6 bases short, with 8 bases between. This CDR3 contains 13 residues. CDR1 is MNHEY, CDR2 SMNVEV, per germline (reference sequence). CDR3 sequence reads: CASSFGAAGELFF. CDR3 bases: TGTGCCAGCAGTTTCGGAGCGGCCGGGGAGCTGTTTTTT.

The J gene is TRBJ2-7, the V gene TRBV15; 10 bases fit TRBD2. V was clipped by 0 bases and J by 4 bases; unmatched bases: 6. Germline V gives CDR1 LNHNV, CDR2 YYDKDF (reference sequence). There are 16 residues in the CDR3. As DNA, the CDR3 is TGTGCCACCAGCAGAGAGCCTAGCGGGAGTACTTACGAGCAGTACTTC. It specifies CATSREPSGSTYEQYF. The complete variable domain, with remaining parts taken from reference TRBV15 and TRBJ2-7, reads DAMVIQNPRYQVTQFGKPVTLSCSQTLNHNVMYWYQQKSSQAPKLLFHYYDKDFNNEADTPDNFQSRRPNTSFCFLDIRSPGLGDTAMYLCATSREPSGSTYEQYFGPGTRLTVT.

This clone was counted a single time. The chain uses TRBV7-3 and TRBJ2-3; the D gene is possibly TRBD1 (6 bases). V was shortened by 4 bases and J by 3 bases, with 14 bases between the two germline ends. The CDR3 extends over 15 amino acids. Germline lookup yields CDR1 SGHTA and CDR2 FQGTGA. In DNA form, the CDR3 reads TGTGCCAGCAGCTCAGGGGCTAGTAGGACAGATACGCAGTATTTT. Encoded protein: CASSSGASRTDTQYF.

This chain links TRBV29-1 with TRBJ1-1, with 7 bases lining up with TRBD1. From germline, CDR1 is SQVTM and CDR2 ANQGSEA. V was pared by 4 bases and J by 0 bases, with 8 bases of the junction left unmatched. CDR3 length: 15 amino acids. This CDR3 is CSVGEGAWMNTEAFF. In DNA, the CDR3 is TGCAGCGTTGGGGAGGGGGCGTGGATGAACACTGAAGCTTTCTTT.